This is a list of T cell receptor beta chains from one sample in a study of blood T cell repertoires in COVID-19. The assay was immunoSEQ multiplex PCR, and TCRdb's table has in-frame clones only and misses some. Found here are a few hundred thousand clones, 70% to 90% of them singletons; the top ten hold 8.5% to 12%. Input material: peripheral blood. Source of these receptors: a woman aged 30 to 39 with COVID-19, enrolled during active disease. Both conserved end residues are trimmed from each CDR3. The D gene is left open where the match is weak.

TRBD2 | TRBJ2-3 | TRBV24-1 | ATSDFFGASGTDTQY
TRBD1 | TRBJ2-7 | TRBV11-2 | ASSLDRVTGVREQY
. | TRBJ2-6 | TRBV6-5 | ASSFLGGTGANVLT
. | TRBJ1-5 | TRBV6-2/TRBV6-3 | ASSSAGNQPQH
TRBD1 | TRBJ2-7 | TRBV28 | ASSLGGQGHEQY
. | TRBJ2-7 | TRBV6-6 | ASRRPPLERHEQY
. | TRBJ1-6 | TRBV7-8 | ASSQSGQVNSPLH
. | TRBJ2-1 | TRBV28 | ASSYGVRSYNEQF
. | TRBJ2-3 | TRBV5-8 | ASSTGFSTDTQY
TRBD1 | TRBJ1-2 | TRBV5-1 | ASSPGQGNYGYT
. | TRBJ1-2 | TRBV19 | ASNGYRAGGYT
TRBD1 | TRBJ1-3 | TRBV25-1 | ASSGQGAGNTIY
. | TRBJ1-2 | TRBV18 | ASSPLQGGYGYT
TRBD2 | TRBJ2-7 | TRBV11-2 | ASSPSAGASFGEQY
TRBD1 | TRBJ2-5 | TRBV5-1 | ASSRQGERETQY
. | TRBJ2-5 | TRBV3-1/TRBV3-2 | ASSQYREGETQY
. | TRBJ2-7 | TRBV28 | ASSQGSPYEQY
. | TRBJ2-1 | TRBV2 | ASNRVGSNEQF
TRBD1 | TRBJ2-7 | TRBV11-3 | ASSTDRDAEQY
. | TRBJ1-3 | TRBV6-5 | ASRRTDSGNTIY
TRBD2 | TRBJ2-3 | TRBV18 | ASSPRSSGTADTQY
. | TRBJ1-1 | TRBV6-2/TRBV6-3 | ASSYQYTEAF
. | TRBJ2-7 | TRBV7-8 | ASSSSSGASRY
TRBD1 | TRBJ2-7 | TRBV2 | ASKLTGGSYEQY
. | TRBJ2-2 | TRBV30 | AWSPLGSGTGELF
TRBD2 | TRBJ2-7 | TRBV30 | AWSVPGGLDYEQY
TRBD1 | TRBJ2-1 | TRBV28 | ASRGQGGGEQF
TRBD2 | TRBJ2-4 | TRBV2 | ASSGSGSPDIQY
TRBD1 | TRBJ1-1 | TRBV5-1 | ASSPRTGRNTEAF
TRBD2 | TRBJ2-1 | TRBV7-7 | ASSLGEGNEQF
. | TRBJ1-4 | TRBV7-9 | ASSLDAGRNEKLF
TRBD1 | TRBJ1-1 | TRBV19 | ASAGTGGLVNTEAF
. | TRBJ2-2 | TRBV24-1 | ATSEPGQGNTGELF
TRBD1 | TRBJ2-7 | TRBV19 | ASSAQPGQGRHEQY
TRBD2 | TRBJ2-1 | TRBV6-2/TRBV6-3 | ASSGSGRPYNEQF
TRBD1 | TRBJ2-1 | TRBV28 | ASTLDRARYNEQF
TRBD2 | TRBJ2-3 | TRBV2 | ASSEEAGMADTQY
. | TRBJ2-1 | TRBV18 | ASSRQASQF
TRBD2 | TRBJ2-1 | TRBV4-1 | ASSRGLAGAVEQF
. | TRBJ1-2 | TRBV28 | ASSLTEPRGYT
TRBD1 | TRBJ1-1 | TRBV10-2 | ASRTGTDNTEAF
. | TRBJ1-2 | TRBV6-1 | ASSDGPGPNYGYT
. | TRBJ2-3 | TRBV4-3 | ASSQDGRGITDTQY
TRBD1 | TRBJ2-5 | TRBV14 | ASSQRAGQGGQETQY
TRBD2 | TRBJ2-7 | TRBV5-1 | ATSIAGAAYEQY
. | TRBJ2-2 | TRBV5-1 | ASSLGFREDTGELF
. | TRBJ1-1 | TRBV5-1 | ASSLGSRDTEAF
TRBD2 | TRBJ2-7 | TRBV6-1 | ASSVRGLAGGGSYEQY
. | TRBJ1-1 | TRBV19 | ATTHGEGRAAF
. | TRBJ1-5 | TRBV21-1 | ASSHRRRSGNQPQH
TRBD1 | TRBJ1-2 | TRBV5-6 | ASSFSGQGLYGYT